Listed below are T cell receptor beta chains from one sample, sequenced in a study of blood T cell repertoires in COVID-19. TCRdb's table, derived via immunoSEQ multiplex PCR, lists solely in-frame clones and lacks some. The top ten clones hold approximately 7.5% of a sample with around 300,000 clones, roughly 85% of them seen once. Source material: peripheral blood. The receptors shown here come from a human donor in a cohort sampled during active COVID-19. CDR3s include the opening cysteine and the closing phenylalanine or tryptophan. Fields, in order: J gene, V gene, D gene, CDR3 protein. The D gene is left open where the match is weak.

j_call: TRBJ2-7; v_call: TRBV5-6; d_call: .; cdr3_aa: CASSFYLGEQYF
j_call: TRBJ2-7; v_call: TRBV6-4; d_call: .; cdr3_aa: CASRKPNSYEQYF
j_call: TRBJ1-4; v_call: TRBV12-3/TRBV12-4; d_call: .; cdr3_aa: CASSLIDEKLFF
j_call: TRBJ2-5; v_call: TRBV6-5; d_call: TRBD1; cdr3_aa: CATRDRAFETQYF
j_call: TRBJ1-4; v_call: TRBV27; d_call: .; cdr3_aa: CASSPRNEKLFF
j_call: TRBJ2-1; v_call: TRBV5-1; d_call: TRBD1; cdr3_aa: CASSLGDRGINEQFF
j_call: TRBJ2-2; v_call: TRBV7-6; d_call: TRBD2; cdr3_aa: CASSLPRLAGEYTGELFF
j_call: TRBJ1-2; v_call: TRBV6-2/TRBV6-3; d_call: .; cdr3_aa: CASSYGSGRGGDTF
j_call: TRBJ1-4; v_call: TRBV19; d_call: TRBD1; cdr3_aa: CASSDRVREKLFF
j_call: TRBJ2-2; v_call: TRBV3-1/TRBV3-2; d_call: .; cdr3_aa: CASSQGLLAANTGELFF
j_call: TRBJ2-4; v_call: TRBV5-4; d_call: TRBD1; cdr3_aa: CASSLTGSKNIQYF
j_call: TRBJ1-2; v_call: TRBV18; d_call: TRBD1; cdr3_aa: CASSPPTGANVYGYTF
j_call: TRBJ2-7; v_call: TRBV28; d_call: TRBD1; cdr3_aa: CASSLFRQGSSRTTRREQYF
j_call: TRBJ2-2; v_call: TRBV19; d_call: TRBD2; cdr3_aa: CASQAGVFTGELFF
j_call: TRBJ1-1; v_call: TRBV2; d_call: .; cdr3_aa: CASSEVGSWAFF
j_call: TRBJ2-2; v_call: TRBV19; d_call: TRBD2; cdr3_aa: CASRRVTSGVIGTGELFF
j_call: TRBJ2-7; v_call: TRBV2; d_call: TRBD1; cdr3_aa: CASSQLQGNEQYF
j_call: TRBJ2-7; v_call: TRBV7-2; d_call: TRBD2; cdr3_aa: CATTGASGGYEQYF
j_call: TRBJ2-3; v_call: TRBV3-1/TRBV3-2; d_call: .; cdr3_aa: CASSHLRGGFRADTQYF
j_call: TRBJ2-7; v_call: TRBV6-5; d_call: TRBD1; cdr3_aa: CASRPRGDRGYEQYF
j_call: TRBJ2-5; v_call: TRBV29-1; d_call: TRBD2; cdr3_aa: CSVDGGGTQYF
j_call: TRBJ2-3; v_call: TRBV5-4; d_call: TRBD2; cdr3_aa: CASSLVAGGRADTQYF
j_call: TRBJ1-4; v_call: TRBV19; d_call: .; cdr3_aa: CATGGSGEGEEKLFF
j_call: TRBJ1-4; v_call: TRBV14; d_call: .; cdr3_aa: CASSQDGQRGTNEKLFF
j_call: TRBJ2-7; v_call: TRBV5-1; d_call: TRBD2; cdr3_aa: CASSPLAGDNEQYF
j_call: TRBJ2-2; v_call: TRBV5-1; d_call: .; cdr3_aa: CASSFRQSNTGELFF
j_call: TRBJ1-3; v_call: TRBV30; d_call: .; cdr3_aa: CAWSPSGNSGNTIYF
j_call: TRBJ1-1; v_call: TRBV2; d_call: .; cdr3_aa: CASTRGYTATEAFF
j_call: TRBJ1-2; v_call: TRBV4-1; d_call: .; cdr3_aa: CASSQGTGAYGYTF
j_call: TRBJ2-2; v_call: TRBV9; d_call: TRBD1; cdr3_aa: CASSGETGDELFF
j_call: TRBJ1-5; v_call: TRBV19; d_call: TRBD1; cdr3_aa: CASSSGTGEYSNQPQHF
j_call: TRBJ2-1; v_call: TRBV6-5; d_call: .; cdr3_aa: CASKEASPYEQFF